Below are 23 T cell receptor beta chains sequenced from a single sample in a study of spatial heterogeneity in lung cancer. Time point: sample taken at primary tumor resection. Material for sequencing was whole RNA from tumor, nontumor lung or frozen PBMC, left unsorted. MiXCR was run by TCRdb on the 5' RACE reads, yielding one entry per CDR3 protein. The sample holds tens of thousands of distinct CDR3 sequences; about an eighth are singletons and the top ten take over 40%. This material consisted of PBMCs, taken at surgery. The source of these receptors is a male donor with early-stage non-small cell lung cancer.

This clonotype was counted ten times or more. The V and J genes are TRBV28 and TRBJ1-3; possibly TRBD1 for D (6 bases). The CDR3 length is 18 residues. The germline CDR1 and CDR2 sequences are MDHEN and SYDVKM. The V gene lost 6 bases and the J gene lost 0 bases, with 21 bases spanning the gap. CDR3: CASRTRYERTASGNTIYF. Here the CDR3 DNA reads TGTGCCAGCAGAACTCGATATGAACGGACAGCCTCTGGAAACACCATATATTTT.

This clonotype was seen more than once but under ten times. V usage is TRBV6-1 and J usage is TRBJ1-1; 7 bases line up with TRBD1. Trimming cost V 6 bases and J 3 bases; bases outside gene matches: 13. CDR3 length equals 16 residues. Germline assignment: CDR1 MNHNS and CDR2 SASEGT. This CDR3 is CASRDYYRGRDTEAFF. Here the CDR3 DNA reads TGTGCCAGCAGAGACTACTACAGGGGTCGGGACACTGAAGCTTTCTTT.

The chain employs TRBV6-5 and TRBJ2-7, with 9 bases aligning to TRBD1. The trim removed 2 bases at V and 5 bases at J, leaving 13 bases unmatched. CDR1 is MNHEY, CDR2 SVGAGI, per germline. CDR3 length equals 17 residues. This CDR3 is CASSYLGPDRGGHEQYF. CDR3 coding DNA: TGTGCCAGCAGTTACCTCGGACCCGACAGGGGGGGCCACGAGCAGTACTTC.

The V and J genes are TRBV5-1 and TRBJ2-5; D uncertain. This CDR3 spans 14 amino acids. The V end was cut by 2 bases, the J end by 1 base, with 9 bases between. CDR1 is SGHRS and CDR2 is YFSETQ in the germline V gene. CDR3 sequence: CASSFSGPQETQYF. The CDR3, as DNA: TGCGCCAGCAGCTTTTCAGGCCCCCAAGAGACCCAGTACTTC.

In its sample, this clonotype was seen a few times. The chain joins TRBV7-9 to TRBJ2-1; TRBD1 matches at 9 bases. After removal of 5 bases from V and 3 bases from J, the junction contained 5 bases not matched to a gene. Germline V gene lookup returns CDR1 SEHNR and CDR2 FQNEAQ (reference sequence). This CDR3 region has 15 residues. CDR3 loop: CASSVPGQGYNEQFF. In DNA, the CDR3 is TGTGCCAGCAGCGTCCCGGGACAGGGCTACAATGAGCAGTTCTTC.

The rearrangement links TRBV3-1 to TRBJ1-1; TRBD1 might be the D (6 bases). The CDR3 length is 13 residues. The germline V and J ends were trimmed by 2 bases and 4 bases, with 8 bases remaining between them. In germline, CDR1 is LGHDT, CDR2 YNNKEL (reference sequence). Here the CDR3 reads CASSQTGATEAFF. DNA for the CDR3: TGTGCCAGCAGCCAAACGGGGGCCACTGAAGCTTTCTTT.

The chain is built from TRBV28 and TRBJ2-5; D possibly corresponds to TRBD2 (6 bases). Per germline, CDR1 MDHEN and CDR2 SYDVKM. Trimming cost V 3 bases and J 6 bases, with 14 bases left between them. The CDR3 loop spans 14 amino acids. CDR3 nucleotide sequence: TGTGCCAGCAGTTTGCTCGGGGAGGAGAAGACCCAGTACTTC. Its protein is CASSLLGEEKTQYF. Using reference TRBV28 and TRBJ2-5 for the parts outside the CDR3, the full variable domain is DVKVTQSSRYLVKRTGEKVFLECVQDMDHENMFWYRQDPGLGLRLIYFSYDVKMKEKGDIPEGYSVSREKKERFSLILESASTNQTSMYLCASSLLGEEKTQYFGPGTRLLVL.

The chain links TRBV7-3 to TRBJ2-7; TRBD1 aligns across 10 bases. CDR1 is SGHTA, CDR2 FQGTGA, per germline. The V and J ends lost 5 bases and 0 bases, in that order; junction bases with no gene match: 4. The CDR3 has 15 amino acids. Written as DNA, the CDR3 is TGTGCCAGCAGCAGGACAGGGGGTAGCTCCTACGAGCAGTACTTC. As protein: CASSRTGGSSYEQYF.

The chain links TRBV15 to TRBJ1-2; D is possibly TRBD1 (5 bases). Per the germline V gene, CDR1 is LNHNV and CDR2 is YYDKDF (reference sequence). The V end lost 5 bases, the J end lost 1 base, and 14 bases lay between the germline ends. The CDR3 is 15 residues long. The CDR3 loop is CATSPEWGINYGYTF. In nucleotides, the CDR3 is TGTGCCACCAGCCCAGAGTGGGGGATTAACTATGGCTACACCTTC. Full variable domain (rest looked up from reference TRBV15 and TRBJ1-2): DAMVIQNPRYQVTQFGKPVTLSCSQTLNHNVMYWYQQKSSQAPKLLFHYYDKDFNNEADTPDNFQSRRPNTSFCFLDIRSPGLGDTAMYLCATSPEWGINYGYTFGSGTRLTVV.

The chain combines TRBV6-4 with TRBJ2-7; TRBD1 aligns across 10 bases. Germline CDR1 and CDR2: MRHNA and SNTAGT. The V and J ends lost 2 bases and 6 bases, in that order; junction bases with no gene match: 13. The CDR3 is made up of 17 amino acids. The CDR3 protein is CASSDEQSGTGESEQYF. DNA for the CDR3: TGTGCCAGCAGTGACGAGCAATCCGGGACAGGGGAAAGCGAGCAGTACTTC.

This chain links TRBV20-1 with TRBJ2-1; perhaps TRBD2 as D (6 bases). The ends were cut back, 3 bases at V and 12 bases at J, with 18 bases in the middle. Germline V CDR1 and CDR2: DFQATT, SNEGSKA (reference sequence). This CDR3 has 13 amino acids. CDR3 protein: CSASRGTYGGQFF. The CDR3 nucleotides read TGCAGTGCTAGCCGTGGAACCTACGGGGGGCAGTTCTTC.

This clonotype was observed a few times. V is TRBV6-5 and J is TRBJ1-6; D is possibly TRBD1 (5 bases). V lost 6 bases to trimming and J lost 5 bases, with 20 bases between them. Germline CDR1 reads MNHEY; CDR2 reads SVGAGI. The CDR3 consists of 17 residues. CDR3 in amino acids: CASRDDRHQGDNSPLHF. The CDR3 region has the DNA TGTGCCAGCAGGGACGACAGACACCAAGGGGATAATTCACCCCTCCACTTT.

This clonotype was seen a handful of times. The chain employs TRBV7-2 and TRBJ2-3; 9 nucleotides agree with TRBD2. The germline gives CDR1 SGHTA, CDR2 FQGNSA. V dropped 5 bases and J dropped 1; count of bases not matched to a gene: 4. CDR3 length: 15 residues. This chain's CDR3 is CASSPLAGRTDTQYF. CDR3 nucleotide sequence: TGTGCCAGCAGCCCACTAGCGGGTCGCACAGATACGCAGTATTTT.

The chain recombines TRBV3-1 with TRBJ2-7; TRBD2 aligns across 7 bases. The CDR3 spans 14 residues. The trim removed 4 bases at V and 2 bases at J, leaving 5 bases unmatched. Per germline, CDR1 LGHDT and CDR2 YNNKEL (reference sequence). The CDR3 bases are TGTGCCAGCAGCCCACTAGCGTCCGCCTACGAGCAGTACTTC. Its translation is CASSPLASAYEQYF.

This clonotype has a count of ten or more. The chain joins TRBV7-9 to TRBJ1-1, with TRBD1 as a possible D gene (5 bases). The CDR3 totals 16 residues. V was pared by 4 bases and J by 2 bases, with 17 bases between. Germline V lookup: CDR1 SEHNR, CDR2 FQNEAQ (reference sequence). The CDR3 region has the DNA TGTGCCAGCAGCTACAACGGGCAGGGCGGAAACACTGAAGCTTTCTTT. Protein sequence: CASSYNGQGGNTEAFF.

This clonotype was seen only a few times. The rearrangement links TRBV2 to TRBJ2-4; TRBD2 matches at 7 bases. Germline-derived CDR1 and CDR2 are SNHLY and FYNNEI. The V segment lost 5 bases and the J segment 3 bases; nucleotides outside the gene matches: 7. The CDR3 totals 15 residues. CDR3 in amino acids: CASSLLTSVKNIQYF. The DNA of the CDR3 is TGTGCCAGCAGTCTACTAACTAGCGTCAAAAACATTCAGTACTTC.

The V call is TRBV20-1, the J call TRBJ1-5, with 11 bases aligning to TRBD1. The V gene's germline CDR1 is DFQATT and CDR2 SNEGSKA (reference sequence). The CDR3 covers 14 residues. Losses at the gene ends were 6 bases for V and 6 bases for J; bases not matched to a gene: 7. CDR3 DNA sequence: TGCAGTGCCGCGGGACAGGGGGTTGGTCAGCCCCAGCATTTT. Its protein is CSAAGQGVGQPQHF.

This clonotype was observed many times. V is TRBV20-1 and J is TRBJ1-5; D is unresolved. This CDR3 has 12 residues. Germline lookup yields CDR1 DFQATT and CDR2 SNEGSKA (reference sequence). V shed 6 bases and J shed 3 bases, with 9 bases lying between them. CDR3 nucleotides: TGCAGTGCCTGGACTAACAATCAGCCCCAGCATTTT. The encoded protein is CSAWTNNQPQHF.

About this clonotype itself: With a much larger clone just one base away, this may be a read error. The rearrangement uses TRBV19 and TRBJ2-1; 9 bases map to TRBD2. CDR1 is LNHDA and CDR2 is SQIVND in the germline V gene (reference sequence). CDR3 length: 15 amino acids. CDR3 nucleotide sequence: TGTGCCAGTAGTCTTAGCGGGAGCTCCAACAATGAGCAGTTCTTC. Translating gives CASSLSGSSNNEQFF.

This clonotype was seen repeatedly, ten times or more. This rearrangement joins TRBV10-1 to TRBJ2-7; 14 bases are a match to TRBD2. The junction had 11 bases not matched to a gene; V was cut back by 10 bases and J by 3 bases. Germline loops: CDR1 WNHNN, CDR2 SYGVQD (reference sequence). The CDR3 length is 16 residues. DNA of the CDR3: TGCGCCATACCGACTAGCGGGGGGGCCCCAGTCTACGAGCAGTACTTC. Translated, it gives CAIPTSGGAPVYEQYF.

There are a few counts of this clonotype. This chain joins TRBV12-3 or TRBV12-4 and TRBJ1-4; possible D gene TRBD1, 5 bases. The V end lost 5 bases, the J end lost 4 bases, and 17 bases lay between the germline ends. This CDR3 has 16 amino acids. In DNA, the CDR3 is TGTGCCAGCAGTAGCCCCTCCTCAGGGATTAATGAAAAACTGTTTTTT. It encodes CASSSPSSGINEKLFF.

The chain uses TRBV9 and TRBJ2-2; D is possibly TRBD2 (5 bases). CDR1 SGDLS and CDR2 YYNGEE come from the germline V gene. Trimming removed 4 bases at V and 7 bases at J, with 14 bases between. The CDR3 runs to 14 residues. CDR3 loop: CASSRRGTGGELFF. The CDR3, as DNA: TGTGCCAGCAGCCGACGGGGAACTGGCGGGGAGCTGTTTTTT.

The rearrangement links TRBV6-6 to TRBJ2-7; D uncertain. The CDR3 runs to 11 residues. From germline, CDR1 is MNHNY and CDR2 SVGAGI (reference sequence). V gave up 2 bases and J gave up 6 bases, with 5 bases separating them. The CDR3 sequence: CASSYGGEQYF. The CDR3 nucleotides read TGTGCCAGCAGTTACGGTGGCGAGCAGTACTTC.